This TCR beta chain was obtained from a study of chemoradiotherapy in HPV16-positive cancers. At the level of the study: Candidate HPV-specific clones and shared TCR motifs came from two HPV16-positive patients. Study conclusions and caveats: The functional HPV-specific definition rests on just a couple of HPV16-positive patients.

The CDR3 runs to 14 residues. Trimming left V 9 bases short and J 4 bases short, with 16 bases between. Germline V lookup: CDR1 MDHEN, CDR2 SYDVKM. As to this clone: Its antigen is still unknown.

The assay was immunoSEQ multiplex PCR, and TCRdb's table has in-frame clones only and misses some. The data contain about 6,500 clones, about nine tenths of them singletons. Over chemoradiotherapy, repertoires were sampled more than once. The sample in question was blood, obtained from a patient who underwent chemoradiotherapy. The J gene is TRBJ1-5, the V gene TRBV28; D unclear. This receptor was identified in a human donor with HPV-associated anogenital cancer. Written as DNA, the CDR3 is TGTGCCAGTGTCTCGGTCCCCAAAAATCAGCCCCAGCATTTT. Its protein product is CASVSVPKNQPQHF.